This TCR beta chain originates from a study of vaccination and CD4 T cells after COVID-19. There are 17 residues in the CDR3. CDR1 DFQATT and CDR2 SNEGSKA come from the germline V gene (reference sequence). V shed 5 bases and J 1 base; nucleotides not matched to a gene: 15. This clonotype appeared a few times. What it binds is unknown. The Oncomine TCR Beta short-read assay was what sequenced the DNA obtained from cultured CD4+ T cells. TCRdb called the PCR reads again in MiXCR, with one record for every CDR3 protein. This table holds about 20,000 distinct CDR3 sequences, roughly 50% found once. The treatment: approximately 9-day PBMC culture with coronavirus spike peptide pools or control peptides (ViraFEST assay). It was after roughly nine days of culture that CD4+ T cells were isolated by negative selection.

The rearrangement joins TRBV20-1 to TRBJ1-2, with 8 bases matching TRBD1. The TCR originated in a human donor who had recovered from COVID-19. The sample comprised CD4+ T cells from blood, cultured in vitro. The CDR3 DNA reads as TGCAGTGCTGACACCCAGGACAGGGTAGATAGTAACTATGGCTACACCTTC. It specifies CSADTQDRVDSNYGYTF.